This TCR beta chain emerged from a study of blood T cells in healthy people across ages. CDR1 is SGHVS, CDR2 FQNEAQ, per germline. V lost 5 bases and J 3 bases, leaving 22 bases between the germline ends. The CDR3 covers 17 residues. A second PCR of 7 to 11 cycles used a sample-barcoded 5' primer and a J-beta primer mix. One entry per CDR3 protein results from TCRdb running MiXCR on the 5' RACE reads. Found here are over 1.5 million distinct CDR3 sequences, 49% of them singletons; the top ten hold less than 2.5%. This sequence was found in a woman in her thirties or forties in good health. The sample comprised blood. The chain carries TRBV7-8 and TRBJ2-5, with a possible D match to TRBD2 (6 bases). The CDR3 protein is CASSQGPQLTREETQYF. DNA of the CDR3: TGTGCCAGCAGCCAGGGACCCCAACTGACTAGGGAAGAGACCCAGTACTTC.